This TCR beta chain was obtained from a study of long-term antiretroviral therapy in people with HIV. The CDR3 length is 14 residues. V dropped 9 bases and J dropped 0 bases, with 13 bases sitting between them. Germline V lookup: CDR1 SGDLS, CDR2 YYNGEE. General study points: Specimen acquisition occurred between about 2004 and 2017, potentially under older ART regimens.

Researchers ran immunoSEQ v3.0 at survey level. Sequencing was performed with immunoSEQ multiplex PCR; in TCRdb, only in-frame clones are kept and a portion is missing. The profile shows tens of thousands of clones, 90% to 95% of them singletons. As to this clone: The antigen is not known.

This receptor was obtained from a man aged 30-40 years with HIV. The genes are TRBV9 and TRBJ1-5, with D maybe TRBD1 (6 bases). Sequences were derived from unsorted PBMCs, sampled 6 to 6.5 years after starting antiretroviral therapy. The chain's CDR3 is CATRGAASNQPQHF. The CDR3 DNA is TGTGCCACGCGGGGGGCGGCTAGCAATCAGCCCCAGCATTTT.